A single sample gave rise to the 31 T cell receptor beta chains below, sequenced in a study of T-cell memory formation after mild COVID-19. TCRdb ran MiXCR on the 5' RACE reads and lists one entry per CDR3 protein. The sample shows hundreds of thousands of distinct CDR3 sequences, about a sixth of them seen only once. Sequences were obtained from PBMCs or a T cell subset sorted from them (not recorded which). These TCRs come from a man in his late teens or twenties who had mild COVID-19 (a few samples of this study predate the infection). Cell type and time point are not known.

This clonotype turned up a few times. The chain uses TRBV13 and TRBJ2-3; TRBD1 matches at 9 bases. The CDR3 spans 15 residues. Germline V gene lookup returns CDR1 PRHDT and CDR2 FYEKMQ (reference sequence). Trimming cost V 3 bases and J 5 bases; bases outside gene matches: 6. The CDR3 DNA is TGTGCCAGCAGCTTGGGAACAGGGGGCATAGATACGCAGTATTTT. Translating gives CASSLGTGGIDTQYF.

Ten or more counts support this clonotype. The genes are TRBV6-5 and TRBJ1-5; the D gene is possibly TRBD1 (6 bases). The CDR3 has 17 residues. The germline V gene encodes CDR1 MNHEY and CDR2 SVGAGI. The V and J ends lost 0 bases and 2 bases respectively, with 14 bases between them. The CDR3 spells CASSYSASGAGNQPQHF. The CDR3 DNA reads TGTGCCAGCAGTTACTCGGCCTCAGGGGCAGGCAATCAGCCCCAGCATTTT.

The rearrangement uses TRBV15 and TRBJ2-5; D remains unclear. The CDR3 extends over 13 amino acids. V lost 4 bases and J 3 bases, leaving 9 bases between the germline ends. Germline lookup yields CDR1 LNHNV and CDR2 YYDKDF (reference sequence). The CDR3 region is CATSMFGEETQYF. CDR3 DNA: TGTGCCACCAGCATGTTTGGAGAAGAGACCCAGTACTTC.

Only a few counts were recorded for this clonotype. The V and J genes are TRBV20-1 and TRBJ1-1; D unclear. CDR1 DFQATT and CDR2 SNEGSKA come from the germline V gene (reference sequence). This CDR3 is built from 14 residues. V was trimmed by 3 bases and J by 0 bases, leaving 11 bases between them. In DNA form, the CDR3 reads TGCAGTGCTAGCGGGCCAGGAATGAACACTGAAGCTTTCTTT. Its protein is CSASGPGMNTEAFF.

This clonotype turned up a few times. The chain uses TRBV6-1 and TRBJ2-3, with 8 bases aligning to TRBD2. Germline loops: CDR1 MNHNS, CDR2 SASEGT. Trimming at V came to 2 bases and at J to 4 bases, leaving 2 bases not matched to a gene. This CDR3 comprises 14 residues. CDR3 DNA: TGTGCCAGCAGTGAAAGCGGGGGCTCAGATACGCAGTATTTT. Protein: CASSESGGSDTQYF.

The chain carries TRBV7-8 and TRBJ2-7; 7 positions agree with TRBD2. CDR1 is SGHVS and CDR2 is FQNEAQ in the germline V gene. V lost 6 bases and J lost 3; bases outside the gene matches: 11. This CDR3 spans 15 amino acids. The DNA of the CDR3 is TGTGCCAGCAGGGGGAGGGAGGGCCCAGACTACGAGCAGTACTTC. As protein: CASRGREGPDYEQYF.

A few counts support this clonotype. The chain employs TRBV3-1 and TRBJ1-6, with D possibly TRBD1 on 5 matching bases. Trimming left V 7 bases short and J 6 bases short, with 13 bases between. CDR1 and CDR2 (germline): LGHDT, YNNKEL (reference sequence). The CDR3 is 14 residues long. CDR3 coding DNA: TGTGCCAGCACCCTGGGGGTCATTAATTCACCCCTCCACTTT. Amino acids: CASTLGVINSPLHF.

This clonotype appeared a few times. The gene calls are TRBV7-2 and TRBJ1-1; D is possibly TRBD1 (6 bases). The germline CDR1 and CDR2 sequences are SGHTA and FQGNSA. Trimming removed 5 bases from V and 1 base from J, with 17 bases in between. The CDR3 is made up of 16 amino acids. The CDR3 here is CASSRRGGGSNTEAFF. DNA of the CDR3: TGTGCCAGCAGCCGGAGAGGTGGGGGCTCGAACACTGAAGCTTTCTTT.

Only a few counts were recorded for this clonotype. DNA for the CDR3: TGTGCCAGCACCCCCTGGGAGGGCAACTATGGCTACACCTTC. This gives the protein CASTPWEGNYGYTF. V is TRBV28 and J is TRBJ1-2; D unresolved. V lost 7 bases and J 2 bases, leaving 14 bases between the germline ends. The CDR3 is made up of 14 amino acids. Germline V gene lookup returns CDR1 MDHEN and CDR2 SYDVKM.

The table lists this clonotype with a few counts. The V gene is TRBV7-2, the J gene TRBJ1-6; maybe TRBD1 (5 bases). CDR3 length: 12 residues. Germline V gene sequence: CDR1 SGHTA, CDR2 FQGNSA. The germline V and J ends were trimmed by 5 bases and 11 bases, with 10 bases remaining between them. CDR3 nucleotides: TGTGCCAGCAGCGTGCAGGGACCACCCCTCCACTTT. Protein: CASSVQGPPLHF.

This clonotype was detected only a few times. The chain employs TRBV7-6 and TRBJ2-1, with D tentatively TRBD2 (6 bases). This CDR3 spans 12 amino acids. The germline V and J ends were trimmed by 5 bases and 10 bases, with 12 bases remaining between them. Germline V gene data show CDR1 as SGHVS and CDR2 as FNYEAQ. The CDR3 region has the DNA TGTGCCAGCAGCCCGACACGGGAGGAGCAGTTCTTC. Residues: CASSPTREEQFF.

This clonotype has a handful of counts. V is TRBV24-1 and J is TRBJ2-3; D is perhaps TRBD2 (6 bases). CDR1 and CDR2 (germline): KGHDR, SFDVKD. The length of the CDR3 is 15 residues. Trimming cost V 5 bases and J 1 base, with 12 bases left between them. The CDR3 DNA reads TGTGCCACCAGTGGTCATCGGAGGGGCACAGATACGCAGTATTTT. Its protein is CATSGHRRGTDTQYF.

The rearrangement uses TRBV29-1 and TRBJ2-1; the match to TRBD1 covers 7 bases. Germline values: CDR1 SQVTM, CDR2 ANQGSEA. Losses at the gene ends were 1 base for V and 1 base for J; bases not matched to a gene: 7. CDR3 length: 16 amino acids. CDR3 sequence (DNA): TGCAGCGTTGAAGGCCAGCAGGGACAGTCCTACAATGAGCAGTTCTTC. It specifies CSVEGQQGQSYNEQFF.

This clonotype was detected a few times. The V gene is TRBV28, the J gene TRBJ2-7, with a weak D call TRBD1 (5 bases). The CDR3 consists of 13 residues. The germline CDR1 and CDR2 sequences are MDHEN and SYDVKM. The V and J ends lost 6 bases and 2 bases respectively, with 11 bases between them. CDR3 in DNA: TGTGCCAGCAGCCTAGGGGTAGCCTACGAGCAGTACGTC. Translation gives CASSLGVAYEQYV.

This chain uses TRBV4-1 with TRBJ2-2, with 9 bases lining up with TRBD2. Per germline, CDR1 MGHRA and CDR2 YSYEKL. The junction had 8 bases not matched to a gene; V was cut back by 3 bases and J by 3 bases. The CDR3 totals 17 residues. The CDR3 DNA reads as TGCGCCAGCAGCCACCGCCCCCGCGGGGGGGACACCGGGGAGCTGTTTTTT. Its protein product is CASSHRPRGGDTGELFF.

The J gene is TRBJ2-1, the V gene TRBV5-5; D ambiguous. V was pared by 6 bases and J by 6 bases, with 13 bases between. The germline V gene encodes CDR1 SGHKS and CDR2 YYEKEE (reference sequence). The CDR3 runs to 13 residues. The CDR3 nucleotides are TGTGCCAGCACCCTATCATGGATCAATGAGCAGTTCTTC. Residues: CASTLSWINEQFF.

The chain couples TRBV6-5 to TRBJ1-6; D is unresolved. This CDR3 comprises 16 residues. V was pared by 10 bases and J by 4 bases, with 20 bases between. Germline lookup yields CDR1 MNHEY and CDR2 SVGAGI. CDR3 sequence: CATNSGWADYNSPLHF. The CDR3 nucleotides are TGTGCCACCAACAGCGGTTGGGCGGATTATAATTCACCCCTCCACTTT.

The rearrangement uses TRBV5-1 and TRBJ1-5; D might be TRBD1 (6 bases). Germline values: CDR1 SGHRS, CDR2 YFSETQ. V was trimmed by 3 bases and J by 7 bases, leaving 14 bases between them. This CDR3 spans 14 amino acids. The CDR3 region is CASSYRAGEQPQHF. The CDR3 DNA reads TGCGCCAGCAGCTACCGGGCAGGGGAACAGCCCCAGCATTTT. Looking up the rest from reference TRBV5-1 and TRBJ1-5 gives the full variable domain: KAGVTQTPRYLIKTRGQQVTLSCSPISGHRSVSWYQQTPGQGLQFLFEYFSETQRNKGNFPGRFSGRQFSNSRSEMNVSTLELGDSALYLCASSYRAGEQPQHFGDGTRLSIL.

This clonotype has more than one count but fewer than ten. V gene TRBV11-2 combines with J gene TRBJ2-3; a weak D match, TRBD2 (7 bases). Germline V gene sequence: CDR1 SGHAT, CDR2 FQNNGV. The CDR3 covers 13 residues. V dropped 3 bases and J dropped 14 bases, with 18 bases sitting between them. The CDR3 DNA reads TGTGCCAGCAGCTTCGCCGAGGGGGGGCGCCCGTATTTT. Translated, it gives CASSFAEGGRPYF.

Only a few counts were recorded for this clonotype. This chain connects TRBV7-2 to TRBJ1-2; perhaps TRBD1 as D (5 bases). The V gene's germline CDR1 is SGHTA and CDR2 FQGNSA. The CDR3 consists of 13 residues. Trimming removed 5 bases at V and 10 bases at J, with 17 bases between. For the CDR3, the DNA is TGTGCCAGCAGCCAATACAGGTCCTCGGACTACACCTTC. Its protein product is CASSQYRSSDYTF.

There are many counts of this clonotype. The chain uses TRBV6-1 and TRBJ1-2; D ambiguous. CDR3 length: 12 amino acids. V lost 2 bases to trimming and J lost 5 bases, with 6 bases between them. The germline gives CDR1 MNHNS, CDR2 SASEGT. The CDR3 sequence is CASSESGYGYTF. The CDR3 DNA is TGTGCCAGCAGTGAATCGGGATATGGCTACACCTTC.

This clonotype has just a few counts. V usage is TRBV11-2 and J usage is TRBJ2-1; no reliable D call. Trimming removed 1 base at V and 5 bases at J, with 6 bases between. The CDR3 length is 13 residues. Germline V gene data show CDR1 as SGHAT and CDR2 as FQNNGV. The CDR3 sequence: CASSLVWDNEQFF. The CDR3 DNA is TGTGCCAGCAGCTTAGTTTGGGACAATGAGCAGTTCTTC.

This clonotype was recorded a few times. The chain combines TRBV12-5 with TRBJ2-2; either TRBD1 or TRBD2 may supply D (5 bases each). V was pared by 4 bases and J by 6 bases, with 15 bases between. CDR1 is LGHNT, CDR2 FRNRAP, per germline. The CDR3 has 15 residues. The CDR3 sequence: CASGSGTFSPGELFF. The DNA of the CDR3 is TGTGCTAGTGGTTCCGGGACCTTCTCCCCCGGGGAGCTGTTTTTT.

The chain uses TRBV7-9 and TRBJ1-1; 7 bases are shared with TRBD1. CDR1 and CDR2 from the germline V gene are SEHNR and FQNEAQ (reference sequence). J gave up 5 bases and V 2 bases, and 5 bases lay outside the gene matches. CDR3 length equals 14 residues. The CDR3 is CASSLLAGGTEAFF. The CDR3 nucleotides read TGTGCCAGCAGCTTACTCGCAGGGGGGACTGAAGCTTTCTTT.

This clonotype turned up a few times. The chain carries TRBV5-5 and TRBJ1-5; D not resolved. The CDR3 is 13 amino acids. CDR1 is SGHKS, CDR2 YYEKEE, per germline (reference sequence). Trimming stripped 0 bases from V and 9 bases from J, with 10 bases between. CDR3 bases: TGTGCCAGCAGCTTGGATGATGTTCGGCCCCAGCATTTT. Protein sequence: CASSLDDVRPQHF.

This clonotype was counted only a few times. The V gene is TRBV29-1, the J gene TRBJ2-7; D is ambiguous. The CDR3 length is 9 residues. Trimming pared 4 bases from V and 3 bases from J, leaving 1 base between. Germline CDR1 reads SQVTM; CDR2 reads ANQGSEA. The CDR3 loop is CSVVYEQYF. In DNA, the CDR3 is TGCAGCGTTGTCTACGAGCAGTACTTC.

In DNA, the CDR3 is TGTGCCAGCAGCCACGGGACAGTGGACGAGCAGTACTTC. This sequence encodes CASSHGTVDEQYF. The chain employs TRBV6-5 and TRBJ2-7; 7 positions agree with TRBD1. The junction had 7 bases not matched to a gene; V was cut back by 6 bases and J by 5 bases. Germline assignment: CDR1 MNHEY and CDR2 SVGAGI. The CDR3 spans 13 residues.

This clonotype was observed a few times. This sequence joins TRBV2 and TRBJ2-2; TRBD1 matches at 8 bases. Looked up from germline, CDR1 is SNHLY and CDR2 is FYNNEI. V was clipped by 5 bases and J by 7 bases; unmatched bases: 6. This CDR3 has 14 residues. DNA of the CDR3: TGTGCCAGCAGTAGACAGGGGACGGACGGGGAGCTGTTTTTT. Its protein product is CASSRQGTDGELFF.

This clonotype was picked up a small number of times. J is TRBJ1-1 and V is TRBV27; unclear D gene. CDR1 and CDR2 from the germline V gene are MNHEY and SMNVEV (reference sequence). Trimming removed 2 bases at V and 4 bases at J, with 11 bases between. This CDR3 is built from 14 residues. CDR3 in amino acids: CASSLVPGFTEAFF. CDR3 nucleotides: TGTGCCAGCAGTTTAGTCCCCGGGTTCACTGAAGCTTTCTTT.

This chain uses TRBV10-3 with TRBJ2-5; the match to TRBD1 covers 11 bases. In germline, CDR1 is ENHRY, CDR2 SYGVKD. CDR3 length equals 14 residues. With V trimmed by 4 bases and J by 5 bases, 3 bases remained unmatched. CDR3 DNA sequence: TGTGCCATCAGTGGGACAGGGGGCGCTGAGACCCAGTACTTC. It yields the protein CAISGTGGAETQYF.

The V and J genes are TRBV2 and TRBJ2-7, with 9 nucleotides matching TRBD1. Trimming took 8 bases from V and 3 from J; bases not matched to a gene: 5. Germline V gives CDR1 SNHLY, CDR2 FYNNEI. The CDR3 is 13 residues long. The CDR3, as DNA: TGTGCCAGCGAAGGACAGGGGTACTACGAGCAGTACTTC. Protein: CASEGQGYYEQYF.